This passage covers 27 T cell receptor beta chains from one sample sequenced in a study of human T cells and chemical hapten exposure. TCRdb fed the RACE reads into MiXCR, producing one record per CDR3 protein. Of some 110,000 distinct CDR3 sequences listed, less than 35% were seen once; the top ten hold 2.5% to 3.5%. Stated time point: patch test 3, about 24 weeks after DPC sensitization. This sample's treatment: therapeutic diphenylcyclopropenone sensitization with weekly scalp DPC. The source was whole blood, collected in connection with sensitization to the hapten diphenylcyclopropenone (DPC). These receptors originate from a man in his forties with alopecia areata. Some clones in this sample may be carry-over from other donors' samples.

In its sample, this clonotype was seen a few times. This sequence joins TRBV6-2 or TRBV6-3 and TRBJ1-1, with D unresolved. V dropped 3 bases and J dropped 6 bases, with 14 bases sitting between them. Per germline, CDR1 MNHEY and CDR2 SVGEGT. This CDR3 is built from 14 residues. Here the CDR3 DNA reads TGTGCCAGCAGTTATAAGGGAGGATCCGCTGAAGCTTTCTTT. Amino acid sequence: CASSYKGGSAEAFF.

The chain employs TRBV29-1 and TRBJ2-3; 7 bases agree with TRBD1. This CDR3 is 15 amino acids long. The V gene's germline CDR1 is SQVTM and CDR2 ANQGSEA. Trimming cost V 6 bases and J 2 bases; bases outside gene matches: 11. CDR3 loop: CSVQDRARSTDTQYF. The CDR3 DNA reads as TGCAGCGTCCAAGACAGGGCGCGCTCCACAGATACGCAGTATTTT.

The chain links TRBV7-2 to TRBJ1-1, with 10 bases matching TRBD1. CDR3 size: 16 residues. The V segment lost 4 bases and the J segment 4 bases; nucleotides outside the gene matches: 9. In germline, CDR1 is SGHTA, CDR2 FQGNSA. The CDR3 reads CASSYIRTGGITEAFF. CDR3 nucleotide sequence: TGTGCCAGCAGCTATATAAGGACAGGGGGTATCACTGAAGCTTTCTTT. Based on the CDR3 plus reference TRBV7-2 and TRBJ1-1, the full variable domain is GAGVSQSPSNKVTEKGKDVELRCDPISGHTALYWYRQSLGQGLEFLIYFQGNSAPDKSGLPSDRFSAERTGGSVSTLTIQRTQQEDSAVYLCASSYIRTGGITEAFFGQGTRLTVV.

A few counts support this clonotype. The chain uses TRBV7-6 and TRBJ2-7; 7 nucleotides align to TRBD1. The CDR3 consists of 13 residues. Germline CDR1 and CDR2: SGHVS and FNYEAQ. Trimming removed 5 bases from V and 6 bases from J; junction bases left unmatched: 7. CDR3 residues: CASSQRTGSEQYV. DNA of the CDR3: TGTGCCAGCAGCCAGCGGACAGGCAGCGAGCAGTACGTC.

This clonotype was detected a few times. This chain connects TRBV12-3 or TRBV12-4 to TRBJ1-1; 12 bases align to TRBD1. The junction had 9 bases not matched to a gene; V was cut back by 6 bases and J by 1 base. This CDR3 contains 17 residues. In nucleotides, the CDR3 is TGTGCCAGCAGCCGACGAGGGACAGGGGGCAGGAACACTGAAGCTTTCTTT. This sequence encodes CASSRRGTGGRNTEAFF.

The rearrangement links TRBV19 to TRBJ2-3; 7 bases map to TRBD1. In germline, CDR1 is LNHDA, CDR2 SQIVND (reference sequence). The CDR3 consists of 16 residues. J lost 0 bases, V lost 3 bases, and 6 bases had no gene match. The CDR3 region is CASSIGGRGSTDTQYF. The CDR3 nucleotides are TGTGCCAGTAGTATCGGCGGCAGGGGGAGCACAGATACGCAGTATTTT.

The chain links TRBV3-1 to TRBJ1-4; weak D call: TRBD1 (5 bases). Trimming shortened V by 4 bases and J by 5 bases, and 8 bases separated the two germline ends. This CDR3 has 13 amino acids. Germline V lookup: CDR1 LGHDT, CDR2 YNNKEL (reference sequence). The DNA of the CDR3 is TGTGCCAGCAGCCGCCGGGGGAATGAAAAACTGTTTTTT. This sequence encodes CASSRRGNEKLFF.

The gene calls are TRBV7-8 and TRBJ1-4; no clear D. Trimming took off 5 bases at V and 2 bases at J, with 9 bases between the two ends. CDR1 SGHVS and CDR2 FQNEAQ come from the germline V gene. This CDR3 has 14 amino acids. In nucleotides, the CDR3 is TGTGCCAGCAGCCCGACGGGTACTAATGAAAAACTGTTTTTT. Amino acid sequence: CASSPTGTNEKLFF.

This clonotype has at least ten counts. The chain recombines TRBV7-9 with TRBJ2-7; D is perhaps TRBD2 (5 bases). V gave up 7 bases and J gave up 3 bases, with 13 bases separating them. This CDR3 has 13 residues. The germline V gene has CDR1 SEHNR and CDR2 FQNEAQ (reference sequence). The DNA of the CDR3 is TGTGCCAGCATGCCTTCGGGGAACTACGAGCAGTACGTC. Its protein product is CASMPSGNYEQYV.

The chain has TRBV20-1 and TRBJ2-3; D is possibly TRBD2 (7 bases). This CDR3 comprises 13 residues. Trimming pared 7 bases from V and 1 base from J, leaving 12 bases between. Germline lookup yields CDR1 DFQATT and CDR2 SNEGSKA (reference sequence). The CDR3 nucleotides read TGCAGTGTCGAGGGGGGGGGCACAGATACGCAGTATTTT. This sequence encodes CSVEGGGTDTQYF.

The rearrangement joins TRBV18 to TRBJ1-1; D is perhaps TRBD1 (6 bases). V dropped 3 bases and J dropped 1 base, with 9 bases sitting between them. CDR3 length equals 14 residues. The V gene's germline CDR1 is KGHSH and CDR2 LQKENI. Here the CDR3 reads CASSPGQTNTEAFF. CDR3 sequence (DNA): TGTGCCAGCTCACCCGGACAGACGAACACTGAAGCTTTCTTT. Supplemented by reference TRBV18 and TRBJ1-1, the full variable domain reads NAGVMQNPRHLVRRRGQEARLRCSPMKGHSHVYWYRQLPEEGLKFMVYLQKENIIDESGMPKERFSAEFPKEGPSILRIQQVVRGDSAAYFCASSPGQTNTEAFFGQGTRLTVV.

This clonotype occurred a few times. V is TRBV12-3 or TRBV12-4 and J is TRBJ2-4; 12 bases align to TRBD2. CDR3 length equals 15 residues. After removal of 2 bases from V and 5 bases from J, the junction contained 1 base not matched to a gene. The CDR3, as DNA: TGTGCCAGCAGTTTACCTAGCGGGAGGGAAAACATTCAGTACTTC. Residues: CASSLPSGRENIQYF.

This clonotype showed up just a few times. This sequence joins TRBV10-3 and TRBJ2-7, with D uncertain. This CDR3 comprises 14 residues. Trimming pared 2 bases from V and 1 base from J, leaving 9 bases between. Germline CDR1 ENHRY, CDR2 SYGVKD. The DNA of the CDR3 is TGTGCCATCAGTGAGACACCCAATTCCTACGAGCAGTACTTC. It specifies CAISETPNSYEQYF.

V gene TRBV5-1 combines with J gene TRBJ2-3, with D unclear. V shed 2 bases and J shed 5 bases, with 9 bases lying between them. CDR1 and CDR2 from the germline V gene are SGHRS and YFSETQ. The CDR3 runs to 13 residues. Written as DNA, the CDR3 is TGCGCCAGCAGCTTCGTAGGTCAAGATACGCAGTATTTT. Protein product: CASSFVGQDTQYF.

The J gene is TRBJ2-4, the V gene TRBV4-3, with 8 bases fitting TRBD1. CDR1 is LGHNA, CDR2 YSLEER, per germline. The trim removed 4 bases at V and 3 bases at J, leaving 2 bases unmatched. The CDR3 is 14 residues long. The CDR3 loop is CASSPGGNKNIQYF. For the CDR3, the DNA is TGCGCCAGCAGCCCAGGGGGCAACAAAAACATTCAGTACTTC.

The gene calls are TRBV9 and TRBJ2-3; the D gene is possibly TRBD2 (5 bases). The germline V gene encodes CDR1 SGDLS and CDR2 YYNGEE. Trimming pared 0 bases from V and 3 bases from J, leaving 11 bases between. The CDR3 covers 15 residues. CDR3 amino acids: CASSVDLTGTDTQYF. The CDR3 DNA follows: TGTGCCAGCAGCGTAGACTTAACGGGGACAGATACGCAGTATTTT. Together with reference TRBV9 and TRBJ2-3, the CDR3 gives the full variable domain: DSGVTQTPKHLITATGQRVTLRCSPRSGDLSVYWYQQSLDQGLQFLIQYYNGEERAKGNILERFSAQQFPDLHSELNLSSLELGDSALYFCASSVDLTGTDTQYFGPGTRLTVL.

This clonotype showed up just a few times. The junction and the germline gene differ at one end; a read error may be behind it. Here the CDR3 reads CSATSQDSNQPRHF. DNA of the CDR3: TGCAGTGCGACAAGCCAGGACAGCAATCAGCCCCGGCATTTT. The chain joins TRBV20-1 to TRBJ1-5, with D possibly matching TRBD1 (6 bases). Looked up from germline, CDR1 is DFQATT and CDR2 is SNEGSKA (reference sequence). CDR3 length: 14 amino acids.

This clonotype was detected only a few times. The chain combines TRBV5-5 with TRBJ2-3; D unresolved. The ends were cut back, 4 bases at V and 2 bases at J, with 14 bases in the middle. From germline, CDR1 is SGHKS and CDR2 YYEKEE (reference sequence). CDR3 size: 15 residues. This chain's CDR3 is CASSRLGGVTDTQYF. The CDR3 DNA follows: TGTGCCAGCAGCCGACTGGGCGGAGTCACAGATACGCAGTATTTT.

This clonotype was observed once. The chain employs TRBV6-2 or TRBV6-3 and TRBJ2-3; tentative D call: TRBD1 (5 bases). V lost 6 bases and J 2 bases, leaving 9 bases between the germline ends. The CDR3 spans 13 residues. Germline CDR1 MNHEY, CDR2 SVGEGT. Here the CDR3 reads CASRRQTTDTQYF. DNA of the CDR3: TGTGCCAGCAGAAGACAGACCACAGATACGCAGTATTTT.

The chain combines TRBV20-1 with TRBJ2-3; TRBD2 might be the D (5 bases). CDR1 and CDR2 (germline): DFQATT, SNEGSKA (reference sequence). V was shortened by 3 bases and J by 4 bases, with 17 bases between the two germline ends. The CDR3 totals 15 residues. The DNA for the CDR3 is TGCAGTGCTAGTTGGTCGTGGGAGCTCTCAGATACGCAGTATTTT. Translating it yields CSASWSWELSDTQYF.

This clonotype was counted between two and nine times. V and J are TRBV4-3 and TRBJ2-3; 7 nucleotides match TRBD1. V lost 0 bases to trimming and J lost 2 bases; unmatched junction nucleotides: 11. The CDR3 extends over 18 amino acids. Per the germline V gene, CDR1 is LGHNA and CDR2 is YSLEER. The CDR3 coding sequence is TGCGCCAGCAGCCAAGATAGGTTTAGGGACAGTACCACAGATACGCAGTATTTT. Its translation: CASSQDRFRDSTTDTQYF.

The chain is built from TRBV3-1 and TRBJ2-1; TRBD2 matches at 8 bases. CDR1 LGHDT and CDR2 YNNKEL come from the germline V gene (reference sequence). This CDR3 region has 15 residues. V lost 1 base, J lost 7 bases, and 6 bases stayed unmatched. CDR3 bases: TGTGCCAGCAGCCAAGGAAGCGGGAGTATGAATGAGCAGTTCTTC. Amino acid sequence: CASSQGSGSMNEQFF.

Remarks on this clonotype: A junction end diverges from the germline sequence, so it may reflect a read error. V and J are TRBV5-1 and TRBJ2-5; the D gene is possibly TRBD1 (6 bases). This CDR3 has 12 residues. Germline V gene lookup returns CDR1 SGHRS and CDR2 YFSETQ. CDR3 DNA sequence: TGCGCCGGCAGCCGGACAGAAGAGACCCAGTACTTC. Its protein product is CAGSRTEETQYF.

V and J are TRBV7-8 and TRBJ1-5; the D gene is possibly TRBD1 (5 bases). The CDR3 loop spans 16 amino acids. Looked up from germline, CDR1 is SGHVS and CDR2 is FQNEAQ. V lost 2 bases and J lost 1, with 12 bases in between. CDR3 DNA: TGTGCCAGCAGCTTAAGTTTCAGGGCCAGCAATCAGCCCCAGCATTTT. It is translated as CASSLSFRASNQPQHF.

CDR3 loop: CASSFQGSTEAFF. The CDR3 nucleotides read TGTGCCAGCAGTTTCCAGGGTTCCACTGAAGCTTTCTTT. The chain is built from TRBV5-5 and TRBJ1-1; the D gene is possibly TRBD1 (5 bases). V lost 5 bases, J lost 4 bases, and 12 bases lay in between. The CDR3 is 13 amino acids. Per the germline V gene, CDR1 is SGHKS and CDR2 is YYEKEE (reference sequence).

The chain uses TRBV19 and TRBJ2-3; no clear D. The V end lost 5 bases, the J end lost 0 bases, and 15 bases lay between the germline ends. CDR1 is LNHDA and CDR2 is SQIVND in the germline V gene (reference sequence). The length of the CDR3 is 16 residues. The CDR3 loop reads CASSASGEPSTDTQYF. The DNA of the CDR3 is TGTGCCAGTAGTGCCTCCGGAGAACCTAGCACAGATACGCAGTATTTT.

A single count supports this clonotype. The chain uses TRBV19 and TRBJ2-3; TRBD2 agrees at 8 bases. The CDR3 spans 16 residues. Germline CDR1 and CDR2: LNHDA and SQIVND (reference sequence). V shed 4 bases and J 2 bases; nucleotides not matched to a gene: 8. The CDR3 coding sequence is TGTGCCAGTAGTACCAGACTAGCGTTTTCCACAGATACGCAGTATTTT. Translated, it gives CASSTRLAFSTDTQYF. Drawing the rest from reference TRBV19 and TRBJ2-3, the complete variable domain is DGGITQSPKYLFRKEGQNVTLSCEQNLNHDAMYWYRQDPGQGLRLIYYSQIVNDFQKGDIAEGYSVSREKKESFPLTVTSAQKNPTAFYLCASSTRLAFSTDTQYFGPGTRLTVL.